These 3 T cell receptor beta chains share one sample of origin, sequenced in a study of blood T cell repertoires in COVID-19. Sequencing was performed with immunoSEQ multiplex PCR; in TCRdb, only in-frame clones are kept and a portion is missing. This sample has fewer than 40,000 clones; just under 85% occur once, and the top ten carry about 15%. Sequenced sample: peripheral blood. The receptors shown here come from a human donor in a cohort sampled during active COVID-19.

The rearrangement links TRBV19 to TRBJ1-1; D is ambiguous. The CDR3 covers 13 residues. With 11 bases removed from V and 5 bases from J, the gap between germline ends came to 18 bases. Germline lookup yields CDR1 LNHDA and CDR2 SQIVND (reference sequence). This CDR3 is CASAQEVRTEAFF. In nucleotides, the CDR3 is TGTGCCTCGGCCCAGGAAGTCAGGACTGAAGCTTTCTTT.

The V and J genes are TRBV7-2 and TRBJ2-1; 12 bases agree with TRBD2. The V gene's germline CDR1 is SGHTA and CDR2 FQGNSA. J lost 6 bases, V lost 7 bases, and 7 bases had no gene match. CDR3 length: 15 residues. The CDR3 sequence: CASNIPGLAGNEQFF. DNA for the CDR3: TGTGCCAGCAATATACCGGGACTAGCGGGCAATGAGCAGTTCTTC.

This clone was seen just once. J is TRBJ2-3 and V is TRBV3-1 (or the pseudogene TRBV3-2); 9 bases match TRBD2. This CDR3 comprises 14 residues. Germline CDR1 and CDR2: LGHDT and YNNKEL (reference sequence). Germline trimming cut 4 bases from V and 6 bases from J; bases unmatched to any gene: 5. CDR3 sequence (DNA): TGTGCCAGCAGCCGAGCGGGGGGAGGGGATACGCAGTATTTT. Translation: CASSRAGGGDTQYF.